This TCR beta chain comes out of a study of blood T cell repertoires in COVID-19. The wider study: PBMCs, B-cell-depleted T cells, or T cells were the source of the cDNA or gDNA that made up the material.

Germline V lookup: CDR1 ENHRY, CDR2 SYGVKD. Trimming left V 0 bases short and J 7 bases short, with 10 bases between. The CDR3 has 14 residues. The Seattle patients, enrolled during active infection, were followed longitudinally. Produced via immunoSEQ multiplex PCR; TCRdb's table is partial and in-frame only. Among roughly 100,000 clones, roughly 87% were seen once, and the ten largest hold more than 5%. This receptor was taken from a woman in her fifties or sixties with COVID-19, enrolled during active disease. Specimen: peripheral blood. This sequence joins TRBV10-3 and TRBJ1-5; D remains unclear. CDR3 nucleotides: TGTGCCATCAGTGAGTCGGAGGGAAGGCAGCCCCAGCATTTT. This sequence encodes CAISESEGRQPQHF.